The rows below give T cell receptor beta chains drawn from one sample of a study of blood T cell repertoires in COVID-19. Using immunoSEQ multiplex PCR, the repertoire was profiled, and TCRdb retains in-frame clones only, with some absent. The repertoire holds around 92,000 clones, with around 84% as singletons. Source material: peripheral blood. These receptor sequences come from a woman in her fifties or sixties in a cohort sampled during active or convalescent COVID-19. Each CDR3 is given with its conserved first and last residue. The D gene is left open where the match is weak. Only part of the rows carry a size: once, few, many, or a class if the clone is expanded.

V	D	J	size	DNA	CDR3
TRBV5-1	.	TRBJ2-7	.	TGCGCCAGCAGCTTGGTCGGGGAGACCTACGAGCAGTACTTC	CASSLVGETYEQYF
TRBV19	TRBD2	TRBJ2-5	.	TGTGCCAGTAGTAGCGGGAGATTCGGGACCCAGTACTTC	CASSSGRFGTQYF
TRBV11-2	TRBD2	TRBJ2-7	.	TGTGCCAGCAGCTTAGTTTGGGCTAGCGGGGCCTCCTACGAGCAGTACTTC	CASSLVWASGASYEQYF
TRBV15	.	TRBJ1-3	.	TGTGCCACCAGCAGAGATTGGCAGGGTTCTGGAAACACCATATATTTT	CATSRDWQGSGNTIYF
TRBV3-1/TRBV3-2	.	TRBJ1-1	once	TGTGCCAGCAGCCCCAGGGGAGGGGTGAACACTGAAGCTTTCTTT	CASSPRGGVNTEAFF
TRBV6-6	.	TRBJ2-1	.	TGTGCCAGCAGATTAGCGGAGATTCCATACAATGAGCAGTTCTTC	CASRLAEIPYNEQFF
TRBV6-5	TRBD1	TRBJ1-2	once	TGTGCCAGCAGGGCCGACAGGGTAGGTGGCTACACCTTC	CASRADRVGGYTF
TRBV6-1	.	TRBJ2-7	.	TGTGCCAGCAGTGTCTCCGAACAGGCCCTGAACTACGAGCAGTACTTC	CASSVSEQALNYEQYF
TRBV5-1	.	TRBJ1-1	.	TGCGCCAGCAGCTTGGCCACCCCGGGGGGAGGCATGAACACTGAAGCTTTCTTT	CASSLATPGGGMNTEAFF
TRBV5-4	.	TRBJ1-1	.	TGTGCCAGCAGCCCCGACCCAGGGGACACTGAAGCTTTCTTT	CASSPDPGDTEAFF
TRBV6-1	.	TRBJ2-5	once	TGTGCCAGCAGTGACAGGCACGCAGGCGAGTACTTC	CASSDRHAGEYF
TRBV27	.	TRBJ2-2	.	TGTGCCAGCAGCCATGGCTCGGGCGGGGAGCTGTTTTTT	CASSHGSGGELFF
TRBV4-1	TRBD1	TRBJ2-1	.	TGCGCCAGCAGCCAGATGACAGGGGCTACCTACAATGAGCAGTTCTTC	CASSQMTGATYNEQFF
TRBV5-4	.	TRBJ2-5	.	TGTGCCAGCAGCACCGCTAACCGGGACCAAGAGACCCAGTACTTC	CASSTANRDQETQYF
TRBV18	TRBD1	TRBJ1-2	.	TGTGCCAGCTCACCGGGACAGGGGCATGGCTACACCTTC	CASSPGQGHGYTF
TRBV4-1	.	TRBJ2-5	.	TGCGCCAGCAGCCAAGATTCTGCGGGTCAAGAGACCCAGTACTTC	CASSQDSAGQETQYF
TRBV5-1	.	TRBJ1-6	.	TGCGCCAGCAGCTTCAGGGGTGTGGATTCACCCCTCCACTTT	CASSFRGVDSPLHF
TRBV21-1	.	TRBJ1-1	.	TGTGCCAGCAGCAAAGCGGCTTGGGGGGACGTGAACACTGAAGCTTTCTTT	CASSKAAWGDVNTEAFF
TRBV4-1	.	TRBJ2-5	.	TGCGCCAGCAGCGACGGGGGAACCGGAGGCGGGGAGACCCAGTACTTC	CASSDGGTGGGETQYF
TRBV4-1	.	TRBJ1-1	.	TGCGCCAGCAGCCAAGTCCGGGGAGTCGGAACTGAAGCTTTCTTT	CASSQVRGVGTEAFF
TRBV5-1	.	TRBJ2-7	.	TGCGCCAGCAGCTTACCCCCGGGCTACGAGCAGTACTTC	CASSLPPGYEQYF
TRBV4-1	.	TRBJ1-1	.	TGCGCCAGCAGCCAAGAGGTGGGCTTGAACACTGAAGCTTTCTTT	CASSQEVGLNTEAFF
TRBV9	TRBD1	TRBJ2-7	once	TGTGCCAGCAGCGTCCGGGACAGGGGTAACGAGCAGTACTTC	CASSVRDRGNEQYF
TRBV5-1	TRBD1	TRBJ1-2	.	TGCGCCAGCAGCTTGGCACAGGGGTCGGATTATGGCTACACCTTC	CASSLAQGSDYGYTF
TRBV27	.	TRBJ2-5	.	TGTGCCAGCAGTCCCCGTCCGGGGGTTGGGGAGACCCAGTACTTC	CASSPRPGVGETQYF
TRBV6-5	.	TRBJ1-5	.	TGTGCCAGCAGTCAGATCAGCAATCAGCCCCAGCATTTT	CASSQISNQPQHF
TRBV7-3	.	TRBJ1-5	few	TGTGCCAGCAGCTTACACGCCGGTCAGCCCCAGCATTTT	CASSLHAGQPQHF